This TCR beta chain derives from a study of cytomegalovirus exposure and HLA in healthy donors. Study-level points and caveats: TCR association rates varied by HLA locus in a later analysis, with DRB1 highest and HLA-C lowest. Compared with the approximately 680-donor mean, an Asian-associated ancestry cluster reportedly had fewer N-insertions, according to a later analysis.

Points on this clone: Its antigen is not identified.

PCR involved 60 Vbeta and 13 Jbeta primers. This table comes from immunoSEQ multiplex PCR, and its TCRdb copy is limited to in-frame clones, with some not included. The sample lists roughly 140,000 clones, 82% occurring once. The specimen sequenced was PBMCs. The sequence was obtained from a woman aged 60-75 years in good health and CMV-seropositive.

CDR3 region: CATLEVPNEQYF. CDR3 DNA sequence: TGTGCCACCCTGGAGGTTCCAAACGAGCAGTACTTC. This rearrangement joins TRBV6-1 to TRBJ2-7, with D perhaps matching TRBD2 (5 bases). This CDR3 comprises 12 residues. CDR1 is MNHNS and CDR2 is SASEGT in the germline V gene. The ends were cut back, 10 bases at V and 5 bases at J, with 15 bases in the middle.